The T cell receptor (beta chain) under discussion was sequenced for a study of T cell changes during pregnancy in multiple sclerosis. The assay was immunoSEQ multiplex PCR, and TCRdb's table has in-frame clones only and misses some. The table lists roughly 42,000 clones, around 90% of them singletons. Germline CDR1 reads LNHDA; CDR2 reads SQIVND (reference sequence). Trimming removed 1 base from V and 6 bases from J; junction bases left unmatched: 10. CDR3 length equals 17 residues. This material consisted of CD4+ T cells from peripheral blood mononuclear cells, taken in the second trimester of pregnancy. The V gene is TRBV19, the J gene TRBJ2-1, with 9 positions matching TRBD1. The receptor was isolated from a female donor in good health, enrolled as a control in a pregnancy study. This CDR3 is CASSIARTGAGRNEQFF. CDR3 nucleotide sequence: TGTGCCAGTAGTATAGCTCGGACAGGGGCCGGTCGCAATGAGCAGTTCTTC.